This T cell receptor beta chain was captured in a study of cytomegalovirus exposure and HLA in healthy donors. Both 60 Vbeta primers and 13 Jbeta primers went into the PCR. The table came from immunoSEQ multiplex PCR; TCRdb's copy has only in-frame clones and leaves some out. Found here are around 200,000 clones, around 86% of them singletons; the top ten hold approximately 0.8%. CDR1 SGHNT and CDR2 YYREEE come from the germline V gene (reference sequence). This CDR3 is 15 amino acids long. J was trimmed by 3 bases and V by 2 bases; bases with no gene match: 6. This TCR derives from a woman aged 18-29 years in good health and CMV-seronegative. J is TRBJ2-5 and V is TRBV5-4; TRBD2 agrees at 8 bases. Sequenced input: PBMCs. Here the CDR3 reads CASSFNGGAKETQYF. The CDR3 nucleotides read TGTGCCAGCAGCTTTAACGGGGGGGCGAAAGAGACCCAGTACTTC.